This T cell receptor beta chain is drawn from a study of blood T cell repertoires in COVID-19. About the research overall: PBMCs, B-cell-depleted T cells, or T cells provided the cDNA or gDNA that made up the material.

The CDR3 runs to 15 residues. The germline CDR1 and CDR2 sequences are SEHNR and FQNEAQ (reference sequence). V lost 7 bases and J lost 6, with 21 bases in between. TCRdb's copy holds only in-frame clones and misses some; the assay was immunoSEQ multiplex PCR. The sample consists of about 240,000 clones, roughly 76% of them appearing once. The clonotype was recovered from an elderly woman with COVID-19, enrolled during active disease. The V call is TRBV7-9, the J call TRBJ1-2; D gene ambiguous. Sequenced: peripheral blood. The CDR3, as DNA: TGTGCCAGCAAGTTATTGGTGGGCCCGGCCGATGGCTACACCTTC. Translated, it gives CASKLLVGPADGYTF.